This T cell receptor beta chain was captured by sequencing in a study of cytomegalovirus exposure and HLA in healthy donors. On this clone: The antigen is not known.

Researchers ran the PCR with 60 Vbeta and 13 Jbeta primers. The assay was immunoSEQ multiplex PCR, and TCRdb's table has in-frame clones only and misses some. The table lists fewer than 200,000 clones, about 85% of them singletons. From germline, CDR1 is SGHTA and CDR2 FQGNSA. V gave up 1 base and J gave up 3 bases, with 13 bases separating them. The CDR3 is made up of 15 amino acids. Whole-study results and caveats: Per published accounts, TCR beta sequences correctly predicted the HLA-A and HLA-B alleles of most subjects.

The sample was PBMCs. The chain recombines TRBV7-2 with TRBJ2-7; maybe TRBD2 (6 bases). This TCR derives from a man aged 30 to 45 in good health and CMV-seropositive. The CDR3 is CASSLGGASVYEQYF. The CDR3 bases are TGTGCCAGCAGCTTAGGGGGTGCTAGCGTCTACGAGCAGTACTTC.